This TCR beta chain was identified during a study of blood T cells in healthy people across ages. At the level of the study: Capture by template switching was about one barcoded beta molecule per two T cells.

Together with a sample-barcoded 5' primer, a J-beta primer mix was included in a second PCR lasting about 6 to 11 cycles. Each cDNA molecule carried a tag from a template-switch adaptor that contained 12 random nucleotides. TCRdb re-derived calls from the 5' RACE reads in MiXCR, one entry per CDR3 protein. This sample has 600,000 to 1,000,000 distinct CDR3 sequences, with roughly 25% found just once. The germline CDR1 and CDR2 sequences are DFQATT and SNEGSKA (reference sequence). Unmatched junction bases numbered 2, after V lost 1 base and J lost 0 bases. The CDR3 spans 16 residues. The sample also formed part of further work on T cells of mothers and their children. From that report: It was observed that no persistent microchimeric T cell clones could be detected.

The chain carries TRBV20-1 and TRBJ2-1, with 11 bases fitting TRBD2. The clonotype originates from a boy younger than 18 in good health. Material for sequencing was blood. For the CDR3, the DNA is TGCAGTGCTAGAGGTAGCGGGGGGGTCTCCTACAATGAGCAGTTCTTC. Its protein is CSARGSGGVSYNEQFF.